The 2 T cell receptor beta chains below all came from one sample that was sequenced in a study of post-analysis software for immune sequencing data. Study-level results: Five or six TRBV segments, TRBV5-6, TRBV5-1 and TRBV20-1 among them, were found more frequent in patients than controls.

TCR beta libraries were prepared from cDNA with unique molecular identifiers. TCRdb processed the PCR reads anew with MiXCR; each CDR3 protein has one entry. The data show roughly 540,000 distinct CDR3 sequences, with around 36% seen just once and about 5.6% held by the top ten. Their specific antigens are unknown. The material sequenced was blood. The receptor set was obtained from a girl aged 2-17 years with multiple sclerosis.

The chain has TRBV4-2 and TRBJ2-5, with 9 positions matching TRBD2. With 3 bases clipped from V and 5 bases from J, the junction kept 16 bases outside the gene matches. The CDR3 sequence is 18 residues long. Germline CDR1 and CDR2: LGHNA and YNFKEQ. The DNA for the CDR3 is TGTGCCAGCAGCCAGGAAGCGGGGGGCGGATCGTTTAGGGAGACCCAGTACTTC. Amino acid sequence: CASSQEAGGGSFRETQYF.

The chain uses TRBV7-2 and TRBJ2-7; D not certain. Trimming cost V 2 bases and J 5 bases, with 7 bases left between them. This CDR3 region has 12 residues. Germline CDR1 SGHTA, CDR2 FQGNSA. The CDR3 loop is CASSLTVNEQYF. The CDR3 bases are TGTGCCAGCAGCTTAACGGTGAACGAGCAGTACTTC.